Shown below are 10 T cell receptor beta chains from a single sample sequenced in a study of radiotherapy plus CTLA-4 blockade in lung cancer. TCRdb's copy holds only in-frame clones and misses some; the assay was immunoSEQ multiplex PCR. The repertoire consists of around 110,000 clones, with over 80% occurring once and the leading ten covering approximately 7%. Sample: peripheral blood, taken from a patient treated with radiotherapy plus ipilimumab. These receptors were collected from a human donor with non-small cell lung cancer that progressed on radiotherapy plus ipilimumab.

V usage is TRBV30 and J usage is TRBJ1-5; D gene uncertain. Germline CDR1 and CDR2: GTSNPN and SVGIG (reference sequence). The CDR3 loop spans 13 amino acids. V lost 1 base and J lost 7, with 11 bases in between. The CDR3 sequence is CAWSGPGRQPQHF. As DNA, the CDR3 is TGTGCCTGGAGTGGGCCAGGTCGGCAGCCCCAGCATTTT.

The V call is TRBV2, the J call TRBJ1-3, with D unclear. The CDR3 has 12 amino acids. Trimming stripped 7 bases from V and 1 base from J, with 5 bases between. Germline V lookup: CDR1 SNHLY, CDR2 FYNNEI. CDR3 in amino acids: CASKLSGNTIYF. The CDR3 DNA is TGTGCCAGCAAGTTATCTGGAAACACCATATATTTT.

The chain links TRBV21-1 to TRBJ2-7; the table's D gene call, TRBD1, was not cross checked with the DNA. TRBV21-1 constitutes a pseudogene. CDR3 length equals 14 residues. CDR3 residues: CASKGTGESHEQYF. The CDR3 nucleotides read TGTGCCAGCAAAGGGACAGGGGAATCCCACGAGCAGTACTTC.

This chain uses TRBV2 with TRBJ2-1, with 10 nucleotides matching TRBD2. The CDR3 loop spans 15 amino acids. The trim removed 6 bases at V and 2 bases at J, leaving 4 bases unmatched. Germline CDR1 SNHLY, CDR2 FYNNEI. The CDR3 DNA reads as TGTGCCAGCAGCCTGACTAGCGGGCCCTACAATGAGCAGTTCTTC. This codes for CASSLTSGPYNEQFF.

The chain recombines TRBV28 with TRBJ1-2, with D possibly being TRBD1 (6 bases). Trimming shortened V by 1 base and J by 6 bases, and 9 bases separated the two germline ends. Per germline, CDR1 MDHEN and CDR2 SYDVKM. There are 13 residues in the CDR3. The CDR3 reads CASSLLGGNGYTF. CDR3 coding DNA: TGTGCCAGCAGTTTATTAGGGGGGAATGGCTACACCTTC.

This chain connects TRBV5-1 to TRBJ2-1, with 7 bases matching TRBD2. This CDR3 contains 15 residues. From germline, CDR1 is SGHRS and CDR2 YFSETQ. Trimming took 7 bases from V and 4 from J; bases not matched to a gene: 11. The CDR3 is CASADLAESYNEQFF. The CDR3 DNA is TGCGCCAGCGCCGACCTAGCGGAGTCTTACAATGAGCAGTTCTTC.

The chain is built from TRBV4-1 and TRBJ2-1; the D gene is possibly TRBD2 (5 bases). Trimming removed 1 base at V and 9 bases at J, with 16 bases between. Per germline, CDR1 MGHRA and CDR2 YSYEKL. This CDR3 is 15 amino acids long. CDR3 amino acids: CASSQVALGHAEQFF. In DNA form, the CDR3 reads TGCGCCAGCAGCCAAGTGGCACTAGGGCACGCTGAGCAGTTCTTC.

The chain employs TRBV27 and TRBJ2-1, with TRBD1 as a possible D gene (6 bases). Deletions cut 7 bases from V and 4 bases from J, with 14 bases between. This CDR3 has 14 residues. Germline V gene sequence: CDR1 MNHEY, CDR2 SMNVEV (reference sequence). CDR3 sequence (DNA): TGTGCCAGCAACCCCACGGACAGTTACAATGAGCAGTTCTTC. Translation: CASNPTDSYNEQFF.

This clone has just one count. The CDR3 here is CASSPLLGEAFF. DNA for the CDR3: TGTGCCAGCTCACCACTTTTAGGTGAAGCTTTCTTT. The V and J genes are TRBV18 and TRBJ1-1; no clear D. Germline loops: CDR1 KGHSH, CDR2 LQKENI. The CDR3 loop spans 12 amino acids. Trimming pared 1 base from V and 7 bases from J, leaving 7 bases between.

In DNA, the CDR3 is TGTGCCAGCAGTGGGGACTTTGCCTACGAGCAGTACTTC. Encoded protein: CASSGDFAYEQYF. The chain carries TRBV6-1 and TRBJ2-7, with D perhaps matching TRBD2 (6 bases). Trimming removed 4 bases from V and 2 bases from J, with 9 bases in between. The length of the CDR3 is 13 residues. Per germline, CDR1 MNHNS and CDR2 SASEGT.